Only one count was recorded for the clone carrying this T cell receptor (beta chain). No antigen is known for it. One entry per CDR3 protein, called by TCRdb with MiXCR from the RT-PCR reads. The sample lists approximately 500,000 distinct CDR3 sequences; 14% were seen once. Germline CDR1 and CDR2: LGHDT and YNNKEL (reference sequence). V shed 0 bases and J 4 bases; nucleotides not matched to a gene: 5. The CDR3 has 17 amino acids. The data were taken from a study of response to subunit inactivated influenza vaccine. Study-wide findings and caveats: It was the authors' suggestion that each seasonal influenza vaccination recruits few new T cells.

The sample was PBMCs from blood, taken 12 days after vaccination. The V call is TRBV3-1, the J call TRBJ2-1; 11 positions agree with TRBD2. The clonotype was recovered from a man aged 45-60 years who received an inactivated influenza vaccine. CDR3 DNA: TGTGCCAGCAGCCAAGATCTTGGGACTAGCGGATACAATGAGCAGTTCTTC. Protein product: CASSQDLGTSGYNEQFF.